The clone carrying this TCR beta chain was seen repeatedly, ten times or more. Its antigen is as yet unknown. RNA transcripts were the template for amplifying TCR beta CDR3 regions. Researchers ran a first-round RT-PCR on the TCR CDR3 using the HTBI primer set. TCRdb re-analysed the multiplex PCR reads in MiXCR, keeping a single row per CDR3 protein. The sample has about 360,000 distinct CDR3 sequences, about 15% seen once. Source material for PBMCs was around 10 ml fresh peripheral blood. This record belongs to a study of T cells in Graves' hyperthyroidism and ophthalmopathy. On the study more broadly: It was at initial diagnosis, before any treatment, that peripheral blood was collected. Study-level points and caveats: Peripheral blood also featured most of the thyroid clonotypes expanded above 0.001. In the analysis, a 13 V-J model separated ophthalmopathy from stable hyperthyroidism.

Germline values: CDR1 MNHNY, CDR2 SVGAGI (reference sequence). The length of the CDR3 is 15 residues. Trimming cost V 0 bases and J 2 bases; bases outside gene matches: 0. The TCR comes from a woman younger than 35 with Graves' hyperthyroidism that later progressed to Graves' ophthalmopathy. The sequencing input was blood. The V and J genes are TRBV6-6 and TRBJ2-1; 8 bases match TRBD1. For the CDR3, the DNA is TGTGCCAGCAGTTACTCGACAGGGGCCTACAATGAGCAGTTCTTC. Translation gives CASSYSTGAYNEQFF.